The 27 T cell receptor beta chains reported below all come from one sample, sequenced in a study of blood T cell repertoires in COVID-19. Clones were sequenced by immunoSEQ multiplex PCR, and TCRdb holds only the in-frame ones, with some missing. The sample includes 80,000 to 100,000 clones, approximately 84% of them seen just once. The sequenced material came from peripheral blood. Source of these receptors: a man aged 60 to 69 with acute or convalescent COVID-19.

The rearrangement uses TRBV7-2 and TRBJ1-5; D not certain. Trimming took off 5 bases at V and 5 bases at J, with 10 bases between the two ends. The CDR3 loop spans 13 amino acids. The germline gives CDR1 SGHTA, CDR2 FQGNSA. CDR3 in amino acids: CASSLTTYQPQHF. Here the CDR3 DNA reads TGTGCCAGCAGCCTAACGACTTATCAGCCCCAGCATTTT.

There are a few counts of this clone. This chain's CDR3 is CASSSTSGRADTQYF. In nucleotides, the CDR3 is TGCGCCAGCAGCTCGACTAGCGGGAGGGCAGATACGCAGTATTTT. This chain connects TRBV5-1 to TRBJ2-3; TRBD2 aligns across 14 bases. Looked up from germline, CDR1 is SGHRS and CDR2 is YFSETQ. This CDR3 region has 15 residues. V lost 3 bases and J lost 4; bases outside the gene matches: 1. The whole variable domain, remainder taken from reference TRBV5-1 and TRBJ2-3, is KAGVTQTPRYLIKTRGQQVTLSCSPISGHRSVSWYQQTPGQGLQFLFEYFSETQRNKGNFPGRFSGRQFSNSRSEMNVSTLELGDSALYLCASSSTSGRADTQYFGPGTRLTVL.

The chain couples TRBV6-5 to TRBJ1-4, with D hard to call. Germline loops: CDR1 MNHEY, CDR2 SVGAGI. The CDR3 extends over 14 amino acids. V was pared by 3 bases and J by 7 bases, with 12 bases between. CDR3 protein: CASSYTPGSEKLFF. CDR3 nucleotide sequence: TGTGCCAGCAGTTATACTCCCGGTAGTGAAAAACTGTTTTTT.

The rearrangement uses TRBV4-2 and TRBJ2-7, with D perhaps TRBD2 (5 bases). V was shortened by 0 bases and J by 2 bases, with 11 bases between the two germline ends. CDR1 is LGHNA, CDR2 YNFKEQ, per germline. CDR3 length: 15 residues. The CDR3 bases are TGTGCCAGCAGCCAAGACTGGACGGGAACCTACGAGCAGTACTTC. Residues: CASSQDWTGTYEQYF.

The rearrangement uses TRBV25-1 and TRBJ2-5; 7 bases line up with TRBD1. This CDR3 has 14 amino acids. Per the germline V gene, CDR1 is MGHDK and CDR2 is SYGVNS. The V and J ends lost 1 base and 4 bases, in that order; junction bases with no gene match: 3. The CDR3 nucleotides read TGTGCCAGCAGTGAATCCACAGGGGTAGAGACCCAGTACTTC. Translating gives CASSESTGVETQYF.

The V gene is TRBV19, the J gene TRBJ1-1, with unresolved D. Per germline, CDR1 LNHDA and CDR2 SQIVND (reference sequence). V dropped 2 bases and J dropped 10 bases, with 14 bases sitting between them. This CDR3 spans 13 amino acids. CDR3 nucleotides: TGTGCCAGTAGTATATCCGAGGGAGCGACAGCTTTCTTT. This codes for CASSISEGATAFF.

This sequence joins TRBV7-3 and TRBJ2-1; TRBD1 agrees at 7 bases. CDR1 is SGHTA, CDR2 FQGTGA, per germline. The CDR3 extends over 15 amino acids. The junction had 13 bases not matched to a gene; V was cut back by 6 bases and J by 8 bases. Here the CDR3 reads CASRSGTDMVDEQFF. The CDR3 DNA sequence: TGTGCCAGCAGGTCCGGGACAGATATGGTGGATGAGCAGTTCTTC.

The chain uses TRBV4-2 and TRBJ2-2; 7 bases line up with TRBD2. The CDR3 length is 19 residues. Germline V gene sequence: CDR1 LGHNA, CDR2 YNFKEQ. V gave up 3 bases and J gave up 3 bases; unmatched junction bases: 16. CDR3 nucleotides: TGTGCCAGCAGCCAGTTATTGGGGGGGTTCGGCGGGTACACCGGGGAGCTGTTTTTT. Its protein product is CASSQLLGGFGGYTGELFF.

The rearrangement uses TRBV7-9 and TRBJ1-5; perhaps TRBD1 as D (5 bases). The CDR3 length is 14 residues. Germline lookup yields CDR1 SEHNR and CDR2 FQNEAQ (reference sequence). Trimming shortened V by 5 bases and J by 4 bases, and 12 bases separated the two germline ends. The chain's CDR3 is CASSAGRINQPQHF. The DNA for the CDR3 is TGTGCCAGCAGCGCGGGACGGATTAATCAGCCCCAGCATTTT.

This clone was observed a handful of times. J is TRBJ2-2 and V is TRBV6-2 or TRBV6-3; D gene unclear. The ends were cut back, 5 bases at V and 5 bases at J, with 9 bases in the middle. The germline gives CDR1 MNHEY, CDR2 SVGEGT. The length of the CDR3 is 13 residues. The chain's CDR3 is CASSGGRTGELFF. As DNA, the CDR3 is TGTGCCAGCAGTGGTGGGCGAACCGGGGAGCTGTTTTTT.

The V and J genes are TRBV7-9 and TRBJ1-1; D is unresolved. Trimming pared 2 bases from V and 1 base from J, leaving 8 bases between. CDR3 length equals 14 residues. The germline V gene has CDR1 SEHNR and CDR2 FQNEAQ (reference sequence). The CDR3 protein is CASSLQASNTEAFF. Written as DNA, the CDR3 is TGTGCCAGCAGCTTACAGGCGTCGAACACTGAAGCTTTCTTT. Combining the CDR3 with reference TRBV7-9 and TRBJ1-1 gives the whole variable domain DTGVSQNPRHKITKRGQNVTFRCDPISEHNRLYWYRQTLGQGPEFLTYFQNEAQLEKSRLLSDRFSAERPKGSFSTLEIQRTEQGDSAMYLCASSLQASNTEAFFGQGTRLTVV.

Written as DNA, the CDR3 is TGTGCCATCAGACCGGGACTAGCTCCCGATGAGCAGTTCTTC. Encoded protein: CAIRPGLAPDEQFF. This chain connects TRBV10-3 to TRBJ2-1, with 9 bases lining up with TRBD2. Germline V lookup: CDR1 ENHRY, CDR2 SYGVKD. The trim removed 6 bases at V and 8 bases at J, leaving 8 bases unmatched. The CDR3 extends over 14 amino acids.

The V and J genes are TRBV6-5 and TRBJ2-5; 10 bases agree with TRBD1. After removal of 0 bases from V and 6 bases from J, the junction contained 4 bases not matched to a gene. Per the germline V gene, CDR1 is MNHEY and CDR2 is SVGAGI. The CDR3 is 15 residues long. The CDR3 loop reads CASSYSTGGPKTQYF. The CDR3 bases are TGTGCCAGCAGTTACTCGACAGGGGGCCCTAAGACCCAGTACTTC.

The chain has TRBV18 and TRBJ1-2, with 8 bases fitting TRBD1. The CDR3 sequence is 16 residues long. V shed 3 bases and J 4 bases; nucleotides not matched to a gene: 10. The germline V gene encodes CDR1 KGHSH and CDR2 LQKENI. CDR3 sequence (DNA): TGTGCCAGCTCACCTGGGACAGGACCGCGACCCTATGGCTACACCTTC. Translating gives CASSPGTGPRPYGYTF.

The gene calls are TRBV3-1 (or the pseudogene TRBV3-2) and TRBJ2-4, with a possible D match to TRBD2 (5 bases). The germline V gene encodes CDR1 LGHDT and CDR2 YNNKEL (reference sequence). This CDR3 spans 16 amino acids. Trimming pared 1 base from V and 7 bases from J, leaving 17 bases between. Written as DNA, the CDR3 is TGTGCCAGCAGCCAAGTTCATTTCGGGATGTCGAACATTCAGTACTTC. It specifies CASSQVHFGMSNIQYF.

The chain links TRBV7-9 to TRBJ1-2; weak D call: TRBD1 (5 bases). V shed 5 bases and J shed 4 bases, with 14 bases lying between them. Germline lookup yields CDR1 SEHNR and CDR2 FQNEAQ (reference sequence). The CDR3 is 14 residues long. CDR3 region: CASSPNDRPYGYTF. CDR3 DNA sequence: TGTGCCAGCAGCCCAAACGACAGACCCTATGGCTACACCTTC.

This sequence joins TRBV2 and TRBJ2-7, with 9 nucleotides matching TRBD1. Losses at the gene ends were 7 bases for V and 6 bases for J; bases not matched to a gene: 7. The CDR3 covers 13 residues. In germline, CDR1 is SNHLY, CDR2 FYNNEI. The CDR3 is CASNVGQGLEQYF. The DNA of the CDR3 is TGTGCCAGCAATGTGGGACAGGGCCTCGAGCAGTACTTC.

The chain links TRBV5-6 to TRBJ2-3; TRBD1 matches 8 bases. The CDR3 runs 14 residues. Germline CDR1 and CDR2: SGHDT and YYEEEE. With V trimmed by 3 bases and J by 6 bases, 6 bases remained unmatched. CDR3 in DNA: TGTGCCAGCAGCTCGGCCGCAGGGGGCGATACGCAGTATTTT. As protein: CASSSAAGGDTQYF.

This chain connects TRBV5-1 to TRBJ2-7, with D possibly TRBD2 on 5 matching bases. From germline, CDR1 is SGHRS and CDR2 YFSETQ. Deletions cut 4 bases from V and 6 bases from J, with 17 bases between. The CDR3 is made up of 14 amino acids. The CDR3 nucleotides read TGCGCCAGCAGCATGGGCCAGTACGGAGGCGAGCAGTACTTC. As protein: CASSMGQYGGEQYF.

The chain links TRBV2 to TRBJ2-1; D is unresolved. Germline assignment: CDR1 SNHLY and CDR2 FYNNEI. This CDR3 region has 13 residues. Trimming took 4 bases from V and 4 from J, leaving 8 bases between them. The CDR3 nucleotides read TGTGCCAGCAGTGTCGACTTGTACAATGAGCAGTTCTTC. Residues: CASSVDLYNEQFF.

The gene calls are TRBV9 and TRBJ1-3, with D perhaps matching TRBD1 (5 bases). The ends were cut back, 4 bases at V and 0 bases at J, with 14 bases in the middle. Germline CDR1 SGDLS, CDR2 YYNGEE. There are 16 residues in the CDR3. The CDR3: CASSITTGHSGNTIYF. CDR3 nucleotide sequence: TGTGCCAGCAGCATAACAACAGGCCACTCTGGAAACACCATATATTTT.

This clone was seen more than once but under ten times. The rearrangement uses TRBV10-2 and TRBJ2-3; 7 bases align to TRBD1. The germline CDR1 and CDR2 sequences are WSHSY and SAAADI. After removal of 2 bases from V and 1 base from J, the junction contained 9 bases not matched to a gene. This CDR3 is 17 amino acids long. The CDR3 region is CASSEGGTGEGTDTQYF. The CDR3 region has the DNA TGCGCCAGCAGTGAGGGGGGCACAGGGGAAGGCACAGATACGCAGTATTTT.

The chain joins TRBV18 to TRBJ2-7, with TRBD2 identical over 14 bases. Germline CDR1 and CDR2: KGHSH and LQKENI. The ends lost 0 bases at V and 6 bases at J; junction bases unmatched: 7. There are 17 residues in the CDR3. CDR3 amino acids: CASSPPGTSGSLSEQYF. The CDR3 region has the DNA TGTGCCAGCTCACCACCTGGGACTAGCGGGAGTTTATCCGAGCAGTACTTC.

The V gene is TRBV7-2, the J gene TRBJ2-7, with 12 nucleotides matching TRBD2. Germline V CDR1 and CDR2: SGHTA, FQGNSA. The V gene end was trimmed by 2 bases and the J gene end by 2 bases; junction bases not matched to a gene: 7. This CDR3 is built from 17 residues. The CDR3 region has the DNA TGTGCCAGCAGCTTAAAACTAGCGGGAGGTCAAACCTACGAGCAGTACTTC. Translation: CASSLKLAGGQTYEQYF. The entire variable domain, with the rest obtained from reference TRBV7-2 and TRBJ2-7, is as follows: GAGVSQSPSNKVTEKGKDVELRCDPISGHTALYWYRQSLGQGLEFLIYFQGNSAPDKSGLPSDRFSAERTGGSVSTLTIQRTQQEDSAVYLCASSLKLAGGQTYEQYFGPGTRLTVT.

The rearrangement uses TRBV18 and TRBJ2-2, with 12 bases matching TRBD2. The trim removed 3 bases at V and 3 bases at J, leaving 2 bases unmatched. This CDR3 has 16 amino acids. CDR1 and CDR2 from the germline V gene are KGHSH and LQKENI. The CDR3 nucleotides are TGTGCCAGCTCACCCGGACTAGCGGGATACACCGGGGAGCTGTTTTTT. The encoded protein is CASSPGLAGYTGELFF.

The chain joins TRBV6-5 to TRBJ2-1, with 7 bases lining up with TRBD2. Germline V CDR1 and CDR2: MNHEY, SVGAGI. V lost 8 bases and J lost 8; bases outside the gene matches: 12. This CDR3 region has 14 residues. DNA for the CDR3: TGTGCCAGCTACTGGGCTAGCGGATCGGATGAGCAGTTCTTC. Protein: CASYWASGSDEQFF.

The chain links TRBV2 to TRBJ2-1; 9 bases fit TRBD2. V gave up 11 bases and J gave up 7 bases; unmatched junction bases: 12. The CDR3 is made up of 14 amino acids. The germline gives CDR1 SNHLY, CDR2 FYNNEI. The CDR3 loop is CAGVNSGSPNEQFF. CDR3 coding DNA: TGTGCCGGGGTGAATAGCGGGAGTCCAAATGAGCAGTTCTTC.